These 2 T cell receptor beta chains originate from one sample sequenced in a study of cytomegalovirus exposure and HLA in healthy donors. Both 60 Vbeta primers and 13 Jbeta primers went into the PCR. Profiling relied on immunoSEQ multiplex PCR, and the TCRdb table lists in-frame clones only, not all of them. The data contain 100,000 to 150,000 clones, 74% of them singletons. Sequencing was performed on PBMCs. These receptors all stem from a woman aged 45-65 years in good health and CMV-seropositive.

The chain combines TRBV7-6 with TRBJ2-1; 12 bases are a match to TRBD2. This CDR3 region has 19 residues. Trimming removed 1 base from V and 4 bases from J; junction bases left unmatched: 11. Per the germline V gene, CDR1 is SGHVS and CDR2 is FNYEAQ. CDR3 sequence: CASSLVVPSGGERYNEQFF. In nucleotides, the CDR3 is TGTGCCAGCAGCTTAGTGGTTCCTAGCGGGGGGGAGAGGTACAATGAGCAGTTCTTC.

This clone appeared a few times. This chain joins TRBV2 and TRBJ1-1; TRBD1 might be the D (5 bases). V was cut by 4 bases and J by 4 bases, with 10 bases left in between. There are 13 residues in the CDR3. Per the germline V gene, CDR1 is SNHLY and CDR2 is FYNNEI. The CDR3 DNA reads TGTGCCAGCAGTGCCAGGGTGGTCACTGAAGCTTTCTTT. This sequence encodes CASSARVVTEAFF. Looking up the rest from reference TRBV2 and TRBJ1-1 gives the full variable domain: EPEVTQTPSHQVTQMGQEVILRCVPISNHLYFYWYRQILGQKVEFLVSFYNNEISEKSEIFDDQFSVERPDGSNFTLKIRSTKLEDSAMYFCASSARVVTEAFFGQGTRLTVV.